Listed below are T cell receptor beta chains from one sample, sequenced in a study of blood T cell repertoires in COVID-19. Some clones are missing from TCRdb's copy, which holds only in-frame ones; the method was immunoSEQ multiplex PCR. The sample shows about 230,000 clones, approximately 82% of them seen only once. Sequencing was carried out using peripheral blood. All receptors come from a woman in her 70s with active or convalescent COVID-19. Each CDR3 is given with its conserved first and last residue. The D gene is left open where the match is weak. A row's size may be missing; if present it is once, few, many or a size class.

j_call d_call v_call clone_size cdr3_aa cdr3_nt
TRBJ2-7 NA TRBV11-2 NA CASSLEGGAVQYF TGTGCCAGCAGCTTAGAAGGGGGGGCAGTGCAGTACTTC
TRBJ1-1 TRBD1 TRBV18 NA CASSPTGVNTEAFF TGTGCCAGCTCACCGACAGGGGTGAACACTGAAGCTTTCTTT
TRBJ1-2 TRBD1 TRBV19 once CASSTPGQGLYGYTF TGTGCCAGTAGTACCCCGGGACAGGGTTTGTATGGCTACACCTTC
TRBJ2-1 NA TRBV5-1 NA CASSQTVGYNEQFF TGCGCCAGCAGCCAGACAGTAGGTTACAATGAGCAGTTCTTC
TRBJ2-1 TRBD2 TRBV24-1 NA CATSDAGLAEFF TGTGCCACCAGTGATGCAGGACTAGCGGAGTTCTTC
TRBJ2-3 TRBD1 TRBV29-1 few CSVSGTGGRTDTQYF TGCAGCGTTTCCGGGACAGGGGGTAGAACAGATACGCAGTATTTT
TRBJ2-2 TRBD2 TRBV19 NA CASSIMSGGPNTGELFF TGTGCCAGTAGTATAATGAGCGGGGGGCCGAACACCGGGGAGCTGTTTTTT
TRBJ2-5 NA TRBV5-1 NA CASTSGTPRETQYF TGCGCCAGCACTAGTGGGACTCCACGAGAGACCCAGTACTTC
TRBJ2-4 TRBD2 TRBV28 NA CASSPAAGGRGNIQYF TGTGCCAGCAGCCCTGCGGCGGGAGGGCGGGGAAACATTCAGTACTTC
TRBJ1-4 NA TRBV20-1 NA CSATPNEKLFF TGCAGTGCGACACCGAATGAAAAACTGTTTTTT
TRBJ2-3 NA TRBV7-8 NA CASTLTLRDTQYF TGTGCCAGCACCCTAACCCTAAGAGATACGCAGTATTTT
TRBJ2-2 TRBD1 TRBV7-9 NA CASSPTGTRELFF TGTGCCAGCAGCCCGACAGGGACCCGGGAGCTGTTTTTT
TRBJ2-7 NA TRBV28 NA CASSSRGVEPYEQYF TGTGCCAGCAGTTCCCGTGGAGTCGAGCCCTACGAGCAGTACTTC
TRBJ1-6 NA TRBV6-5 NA CASTVQRGNSPLHF TGTGCCAGCACCGTTCAAAGGGGTAATTCACCCCTCCACTTT
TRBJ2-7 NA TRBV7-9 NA CASSLVVDGGHIYEQYF TGTGCCAGCAGCTTAGTGGTAGATGGGGGACACATATACGAGCAGTACTTC
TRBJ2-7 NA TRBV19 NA CASSIDLRSGAAYEQYF TGTGCCAGTAGTATAGATCTAAGAAGCGGTGCTGCCTACGAGCAGTACTTC
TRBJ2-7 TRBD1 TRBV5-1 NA CATKPGQGDYEQYF TGCGCCACCAAGCCGGGACAGGGTGACTACGAGCAGTACTTC
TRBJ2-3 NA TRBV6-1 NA CASSEELAPSTNTQYF TGTGCCAGCAGTGAAGAGCTAGCGCCCAGTACAAATACGCAGTATTTT
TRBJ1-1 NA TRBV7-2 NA CASSPKSGAGNTEAFF TGTGCCAGCAGCCCCAAATCAGGGGCGGGGAACACTGAAGCTTTCTTT
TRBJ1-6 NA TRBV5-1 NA CASSLQGLTSSPLHF TGCGCCAGCAGTTTACAGGGCTTGACTAGCTCACCCCTCCACTTT
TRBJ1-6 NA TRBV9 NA CASSVAGVGNSPLHF TGTGCCAGCAGCGTAGCGGGGGTAGGGAATTCACCCCTCCACTTT
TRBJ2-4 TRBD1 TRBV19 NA CASSIGQGVSGNIQYF TGTGCCAGTAGTATTGGACAGGGTGTGAGTGGAAACATTCAGTACTTC
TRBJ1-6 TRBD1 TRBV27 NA CASSFLHTSPGGMNSPLHF TGTGCCAGCAGTTTCCTGCATACCAGTCCAGGGGGAATGAATTCACCCCTCCACTTT
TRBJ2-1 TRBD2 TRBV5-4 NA CASSSTSGRAQTYNEQFF TGTGCCAGCAGCTCGACTAGCGGGAGGGCCCAAACCTACAATGAGCAGTTCTTC
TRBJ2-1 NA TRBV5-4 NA CASSWDTQSYNEQFF TGTGCCAGCAGCTGGGACACCCAATCTTACAATGAGCAGTTCTTC
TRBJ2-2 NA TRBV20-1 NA CSAGVEQGYTGELFF TGCAGTGCTGGTGTGGAGCAGGGGTACACCGGGGAGCTGTTTTTT
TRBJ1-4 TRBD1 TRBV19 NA CASSSRQGPLVLFF TGTGCCAGTAGTTCCCGACAGGGTCCATTGGTGCTGTTTTTT
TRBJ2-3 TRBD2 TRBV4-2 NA CASSPAGGPGDTQYF TGTGCCAGCAGCCCCGCGGGAGGGCCCGGAGATACGCAGTATTTT
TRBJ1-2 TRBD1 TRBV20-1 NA CSASTGDGYTF TGCAGTGCTAGCACAGGGGATGGCTACACCTTC
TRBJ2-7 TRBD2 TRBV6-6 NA CASSSLAVGSYEQYF TGTGCCAGCAGCTCACTAGCGGTTGGCTCCTACGAGCAGTACTTC
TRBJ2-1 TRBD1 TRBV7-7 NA CASSPQTGGSEQFF TGTGCTAGCAGCCCCCAGACAGGGGGCAGTGAGCAGTTCTTC
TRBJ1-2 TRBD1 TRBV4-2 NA CASSLSGTGVSYGYTF TGTGCCAGCAGCCTAAGTGGGACAGGGGTTTCCTATGGCTACACCTTC
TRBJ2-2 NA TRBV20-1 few CSASHLTNTGELFF TGCAGTGCTAGTCACTTGACGAACACCGGGGAGCTGTTTTTT
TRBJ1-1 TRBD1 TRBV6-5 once CASTADRAGTEAFF TGTGCCAGCACCGCCGACAGGGCGGGCACTGAAGCTTTCTTT
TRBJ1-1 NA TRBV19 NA CATSQNRIMNTEAFF TGTGCCACCTCACAGAACCGTATCATGAACACTGAAGCTTTCTTT
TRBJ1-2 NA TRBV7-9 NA CASSYYQGLSYGYTF TGTGCCAGCAGCTATTATCAGGGTCTCAGCTATGGCTACACCTTC
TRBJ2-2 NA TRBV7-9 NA CASSPDFAGELFF TGTGCCAGCAGCCCAGATTTCGCCGGGGAGCTGTTTTTT
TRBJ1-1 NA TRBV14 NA CASSQEVESGRTEAFF TGTGCCAGCAGCCAAGAGGTTGAGTCAGGCCGCACTGAAGCTTTCTTT
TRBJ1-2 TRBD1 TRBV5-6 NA CASSLGQGAGRAGYTF TGTGCCAGCAGCTTGGGACAGGGGGCTGGCAGGGCTGGCTACACCTTC
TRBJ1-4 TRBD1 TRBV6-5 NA CASSYLTGGNEKLFF TGTGCCAGCAGTTACCTGACAGGGGGCAATGAAAAACTGTTTTTT
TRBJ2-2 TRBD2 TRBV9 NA CASSVTSGHISGELFF TGTGCCAGCAGCGTGACTAGCGGACACATTTCCGGGGAGCTGTTTTTT
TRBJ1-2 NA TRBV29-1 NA CSVTMQGLMVGYTF TGCAGCGTCACGATGCAGGGGTTAATGGTCGGCTACACCTTC
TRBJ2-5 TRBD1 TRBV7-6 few CASSQRQGETQYF TGTGCCAGCAGCCAAAGACAGGGGGAGACCCAGTACTTC
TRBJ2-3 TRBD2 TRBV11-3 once CASSPGVAGARDTQYF TGTGCCAGCAGCCCAGGGGTAGCGGGGGCCCGAGATACGCAGTATTTT
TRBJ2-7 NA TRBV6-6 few CASSYLGRDEQYF TGTGCCAGCAGTTACTTAGGCAGGGACGAGCAGTACTTC
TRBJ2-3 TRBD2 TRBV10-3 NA CAIRRTSRADTQYF TGTGCCATCAGGAGGACTAGCCGCGCAGATACGCAGTATTTT
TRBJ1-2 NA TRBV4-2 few CASSQGRRYGYTF TGTGCCAGCAGCCAAGGCAGGCGCTATGGCTACACCTTC
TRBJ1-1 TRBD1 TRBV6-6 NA CASTPPRGRAAEAFF TGTGCCAGCACCCCGCCCAGGGGGCGCGCGGCTGAAGCTTTCTTT
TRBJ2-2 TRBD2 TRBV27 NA CASSLHGLAGTNTGELFF TGTGCCAGCAGTCTACACGGACTAGCGGGGACGAACACCGGGGAGCTGTTTTTT
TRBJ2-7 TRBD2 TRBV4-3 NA CASSQDTSGGAEQYF TGCGCCAGCAGCCAAGATACTAGCGGGGGTGCCGAGCAGTACTTC
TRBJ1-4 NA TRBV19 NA CASSGGVTNEKLFF TGTGCCAGTAGTGGAGGGGTAACTAATGAAAAACTGTTTTTT
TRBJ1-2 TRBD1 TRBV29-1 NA CSAGQGAYEGYTF TGCAGCGCCGGACAGGGGGCTTACGAGGGCTACACCTTC
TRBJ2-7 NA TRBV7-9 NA CASSPYYRVHEQYF TGTGCCAGCAGCCCCTACTACAGGGTTCACGAGCAGTACTTC
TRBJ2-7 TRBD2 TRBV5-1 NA CASSGGGLAGTYEQYF TGCGCCAGCAGCGGGGGCGGACTAGCGGGGACCTACGAGCAGTACTTC
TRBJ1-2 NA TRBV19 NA CASSIMGIGGVRRGYTF TGTGCCAGTAGTATTATGGGGATCGGGGGGGTCCGTCGCGGCTACACCTTC
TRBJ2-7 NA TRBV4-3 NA CASSQGRGGNNYEQYF TGCGCCAGCAGCCAAGGTAGGGGGGGAAATAACTACGAGCAGTACTTC
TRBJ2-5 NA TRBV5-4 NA CASSFRQGSSETQYF TGTGCCAGCAGCTTTCGGCAGGGGTCGAGTGAGACCCAGTACTTC
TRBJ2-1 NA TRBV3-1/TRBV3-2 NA CASSQDPSEGNEQFF TGTGCCAGCAGCCAAGATCCTAGCGAAGGCAATGAGCAGTTCTTC
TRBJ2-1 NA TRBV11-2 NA CASSSLGWSSYNEQFF TGTGCCAGCAGCTCTCTCGGGTGGAGCTCCTACAATGAGCAGTTCTTC
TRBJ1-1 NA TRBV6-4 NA CASSSDWGNTEAFF TGTGCCAGCAGTTCGGACTGGGGGAACACTGAAGCTTTCTTT